This is a list of T cell receptor beta chains from one sample in a study of Graves' ophthalmopathy and Graves' hyperthyroidism. MiXCR, applied by TCRdb to the multiplex PCR reads, yields one record per CDR3 protein. This sample carries 1 million to 1.3 million distinct CDR3 sequences, less than 45% of them seen once, and the ten largest clones take 8.5% to 14%. Sequenced sample: peripheral blood or thyroid tissue (not recorded which). The receptors shown here come from an adult man with Graves' hyperthyroidism. The CDR3 runs from the conserved cysteine through the conserved F or W. Each record gives: clone size, J gene, V gene, D gene, CDR3 protein, CDR3 DNA. The D gene is left open where the match is weak. Size is stated for part of the rows, as once, few or many counts, or as a class when the clone is expanded.

abundance: .
j_gene: TRBJ1-5
v_gene: TRBV6-1
d_gene: .
CDR3aa: CASRLGGGQPQHF
CDR3nt: TGTGCCAGCAGGCTCGGGGGCGGTCAGCCCCAGCATTTT

abundance: many
j_gene: TRBJ2-5
v_gene: TRBV7-2
d_gene: TRBD2
CDR3aa: CASSWPTSGHPEYF
CDR3nt: TGTGCCAGCAGCTGGCCGACTAGCGGGCACCCGGAGTACTTC

abundance: few
j_gene: TRBJ2-7
v_gene: TRBV7-2
d_gene: TRBD2
CDR3aa: CASSLEKGGDKVYEQYF
CDR3nt: TGTGCCAGCAGCTTAGAAAAGGGAGGGGATAAGGTCTACGAGCAGTACTTC

abundance: .
j_gene: TRBJ1-1
v_gene: TRBV20-1
d_gene: .
CDR3aa: CSARWGQLNTEASF
CDR3nt: TGCAGTGCTAGGTGGGGGCAGTTGAACACTGAAGCTTCCTTT

abundance: .
j_gene: TRBJ1-1
v_gene: TRBV10-2
d_gene: .
CDR3aa: CASVTLNTEAFF
CDR3nt: TGCGCCAGTGTAACCCTGAACACTGAAGCTTTCTTT

abundance: .
j_gene: TRBJ1-2
v_gene: TRBV19
d_gene: TRBD1
CDR3aa: CASSTQGVPYGYTF
CDR3nt: TGTGCCAGTAGTACCCAGGGGGTTCCATATGGCTACACCTTC

abundance: .
j_gene: TRBJ1-2
v_gene: TRBV6-5
d_gene: TRBD1
CDR3aa: CASTRDSQGGYTF
CDR3nt: TGTGCCAGCACCAGGGACAGCCAAGGGGGCTACACCTTC

abundance: few
j_gene: TRBJ2-7
v_gene: TRBV6-1
d_gene: .
CDR3aa: CATLPAAYEQYF
CDR3nt: TGTGCCACCCTCCCGGCAGCCTACGAGCAGTACTTC

abundance: .
j_gene: TRBJ1-2
v_gene: TRBV7-6
d_gene: .
CDR3aa: CASSRGLNGYTF
CDR3nt: TGTGCCAGCAGCAGGGGACTTAATGGCTACACCTTC

abundance: .
j_gene: TRBJ1-4
v_gene: TRBV20-1
d_gene: .
CDR3aa: CSARDWGREKLFF
CDR3nt: TGCAGTGCTAGAGATTGGGGCAGGGAAAAACTGTTTTTT

abundance: once
j_gene: TRBJ1-2
v_gene: TRBV15
d_gene: .
CDR3aa: CATSRDRDPYGYTF
CDR3nt: TGTGCCACCAGCAGAGACAGGGACCCCTATGGCTACACCTTC

abundance: .
j_gene: TRBJ1-5
v_gene: TRBV19
d_gene: .
CDR3aa: CASSRKGPNQPQHF
CDR3nt: TGTGCCAGTAGTAGGAAGGGACCTAATCAGCCCCAGCATTTT

abundance: once
j_gene: TRBJ1-1
v_gene: TRBV25-1
d_gene: .
CDR3aa: CASSESVGQGGTEAFF
CDR3nt: TGTGCCAGCAGTGAATCGGTGGGGCAGGGTGGCACTGAAGCTTTCTTT

abundance: many
j_gene: TRBJ1-2
v_gene: TRBV12-3/TRBV12-4
d_gene: .
CDR3aa: CASSFEGSSYGYTF
CDR3nt: TGTGCCAGCAGTTTTGAGGGATCTTCCTATGGCTACACCTTC

abundance: .
j_gene: TRBJ1-1
v_gene: TRBV12-3/TRBV12-4
d_gene: .
CDR3aa: CASSLKGHFRLEAFF
CDR3nt: TGTGCCAGCAGTTTAAAGGGCCACTTTAGACTTGAAGCTTTCTTT

abundance: many
j_gene: TRBJ2-2
v_gene: TRBV29-1
d_gene: .
CDR3aa: CSVRQGSGGELFF
CDR3nt: TGCAGCGTTAGGCAGGGGAGCGGCGGGGAGCTGTTTTTT

abundance: .
j_gene: TRBJ1-5
v_gene: TRBV3-1
d_gene: .
CDR3aa: CASSQSGWGPQPQHF
CDR3nt: TGTGCCAGCAGCCAATCGGGGTGGGGACCTCAGCCCCAGCATTTT

abundance: many
j_gene: TRBJ2-5
v_gene: TRBV15
d_gene: .
CDR3aa: CATSRIVHRGSETQYF
CDR3nt: TGTGCCACCAGCAGGATCGTACATAGGGGATCAGAGACCCAGTACTTC

abundance: once
j_gene: TRBJ1-1
v_gene: TRBV9
d_gene: .
CDR3aa: CASSVATGTYMNTEAFF
CDR3nt: TGTGCCAGCAGCGTAGCGACCGGGACATACATGAACACTGAAGCTTTCTTT

abundance: few
j_gene: TRBJ1-2
v_gene: TRBV28
d_gene: .
CDR3aa: CASSLLVDAGGYTF
CDR3nt: TGTGCCAGCAGTTTATTGGTCGACGCGGGGGGCTACACCTTC

abundance: many
j_gene: TRBJ2-2
v_gene: TRBV5-1
d_gene: TRBD2
CDR3aa: CASSFSGGNTGELFF
CDR3nt: TGCGCCAGCAGCTTTAGCGGGGGAAACACCGGGGAGCTGTTTTTT

abundance: many
j_gene: TRBJ2-7
v_gene: TRBV20-1
d_gene: .
CDR3aa: CSATTGTMGEQYF
CDR3nt: TGCAGTGCGACGACTGGGACCATGGGCGAGCAGTACTTC

abundance: many
j_gene: TRBJ2-7
v_gene: TRBV10-3
d_gene: TRBD1
CDR3aa: CAISPTGAGYEQYF
CDR3nt: TGTGCCATCAGTCCGACAGGGGCAGGCTACGAGCAGTACTTC

abundance: .
j_gene: TRBJ2-1
v_gene: TRBV7-9
d_gene: .
CDR3aa: CASSLVGGGVTNEQFF
CDR3nt: TGTGCCAGTAGCTTAGTAGGAGGGGGCGTTACCAATGAGCAGTTCTTC

abundance: .
j_gene: TRBJ1-5
v_gene: TRBV19
d_gene: TRBD1
CDR3aa: CASSMTGDQPQHF
CDR3nt: TGTGCCAGTAGTATGACAGGGGATCAGCCCCAGCATTTT

abundance: many
j_gene: TRBJ2-7
v_gene: TRBV7-9
d_gene: TRBD2
CDR3aa: CASSLPGGGTYEQYF
CDR3nt: TGTGCCAGCAGCCTCCCTGGCGGGGGAACCTACGAGCAGTACTTC

abundance: once
j_gene: TRBJ1-2
v_gene: TRBV10-3
d_gene: .
CDR3aa: CAISAGIAGARSVYGYTF
CDR3nt: TGTGCCATCAGTGCGGGTATAGCGGGGGCCCGGTCGGTTTACGGCTACACCTTC

abundance: many
j_gene: TRBJ1-5
v_gene: TRBV10-3
d_gene: .
CDR3aa: CAIRDSTSNQPQHF
CDR3nt: TGTGCCATCAGGGACAGCACTAGCAATCAGCCCCAGCATTTT

abundance: .
j_gene: TRBJ1-6
v_gene: TRBV7-8
d_gene: .
CDR3aa: CASSLDGDGNSPLHF
CDR3nt: TGTGCCAGCAGCTTAGACGGGGATGGTAATTCACCCCTCCACTTT